Listed below are T cell receptor beta chains from one sample, sequenced in a study of CD8 T cells in cerebrospinal fluid in Alzheimer's disease. TCRdb re-called the 10x single-cell sequencing reads and catalogs CDR3 proteins one per entry, DNA excluded. This sample carries 1,500 to 2,000 distinct CDR3 sequences, with roughly 6.2% going to the ten biggest clones. Sequencing input: cerebrospinal fluid. The receptors originated from a human donor in good health. Each CDR3 is given with its conserved first and last residue. The size of a clone is reported for some rows only, either as once, few or many, or as a class for expanded clones.

TRBJ1-6,large,TRBV10-3,CAISPGTDRSPLHF
TRBJ1-6,large,TRBV20-1,CSARQDRGYSPLHF
TRBJ2-5,large,TRBV4-2,CATGRAETQYF
TRBJ2-7,medium-sized,TRBV20-1,CSVRGSYEQYF
TRBJ1-2,medium-sized,TRBV7-8,CASSSHPDAKNYGYTF
TRBJ2-1,medium-sized,TRBV20-1,CSAPGQAGNEQFF
TRBJ2-1,medium-sized,TRBV19,CASSTLDPNNEQFF
TRBJ2-1,medium-sized,TRBV6-4,CANQQGRSYNEQFF
TRBJ2-2,medium-sized,TRBV11-2,CASSWGAGTTGELFF
TRBJ1-4,medium-sized,TRBV7-2,CASSQGGALGEKLFF
TRBJ2-5,medium-sized,TRBV28,CASSSETGTQYF
TRBJ1-2,medium-sized,TRBV2,CASKPGTGPGYTF
TRBJ1-4,.,TRBV30,CAWRGGNNEKLFF
TRBJ2-5,medium-sized,TRBV30,CAWGTGASETQYF
TRBJ2-1,medium-sized,TRBV19,CASSSGGTSVYEQFF
TRBJ2-5,medium-sized,TRBV10-2,CASRTSGVMETQYF
TRBJ2-7,large,TRBV29-1,CSVETANYEQYF
TRBJ1-5,.,TRBV19,CASGKGQRNQPQHF
TRBJ1-6,.,TRBV6-1,CASSERMVGTNSPLHF
TRBJ2-3,medium-sized,TRBV2,CASSELFFTDTQYF
TRBJ1-2,.,TRBV5-8,CASSLGPSQSYGYTF
TRBJ2-5,medium-sized,TRBV19,CASSSFREETQYF
TRBJ2-7,.,TRBV5-4,CASSLDSGGVDEQYF
TRBJ1-6,medium-sized,TRBV2,CASRTSWASPLHF
TRBJ2-1,.,TRBV4-1,CASSQDEWGPRIYNEQFF
TRBJ1-1,large,TRBV7-2,CASSLERAGEAFF
TRBJ2-5,large,TRBV7-2,CASSLSSVQETQYF
TRBJ1-2,medium-sized,TRBV30,CAWSPDGYRYTF
TRBJ2-1,medium-sized,TRBV6-5,CASSYSVLQGIAYNEQFF
TRBJ2-7,.,TRBV7-9,CASSLDRAYEQYF
TRBJ1-5,medium-sized,TRBV5-1,CASSPESGRSQPQHF
TRBJ1-1,medium-sized,TRBV4-1,CASSQDQGASTEAFF
TRBJ1-3,medium-sized,TRBV2,CASSITGGSGNTIYF
TRBJ1-5,medium-sized,TRBV27,CASSFNSGNQPQHF
TRBJ2-7,medium-sized,TRBV30,CAWVERSSYEQYF
TRBJ1-2,medium-sized,TRBV7-9,CASSLAGTGNNYGYTF
TRBJ2-7,medium-sized,TRBV12-3/TRBV12-4,CASSSSGQGNEQYF
TRBJ2-1,medium-sized,TRBV6-2/TRBV6-3,CASSFYGLAGGLYNEQFF
TRBJ1-1,large,TRBV11-2,CASSLSQGAGMAEAFF
TRBJ1-6,.,TRBV12-3/TRBV12-4,CASSHTSYNSPLHF
TRBJ2-2,medium-sized,TRBV3-1,CASSPPGGTGELFF
TRBJ1-2,.,TRBV19,CASSIARDGYTF
TRBJ2-7,medium-sized,TRBV4-3,CASSPMLTSGYEQYF
TRBJ2-2,medium-sized,TRBV28,CASSLFLGAPAGELFF
TRBJ1-1,medium-sized,TRBV9,CASSAAQTEAFF
TRBJ1-4,medium-sized,TRBV12-3/TRBV12-4,CASSSSILEKLFF
TRBJ2-2,.,TRBV20-1,CSARRPSSGGTTGELFF
TRBJ1-5,medium-sized,TRBV27,CASRQDRGNNQPQHF
TRBJ1-1,medium-sized,TRBV27,CASSRKLNTEAFF
TRBJ2-7,.,TRBV7-2,CASSVRDKDYEQYF
TRBJ2-2,medium-sized,TRBV11-3,CASSPSARGPGELFF
TRBJ1-4,large,TRBV5-1,CASSSSTETDEKLFF
TRBJ2-7,medium-sized,TRBV20-1,CSARGWQGAGEQYF
TRBJ2-1,medium-sized,TRBV10-1,CASSRDRAEDEQFF